This T cell receptor beta chain is from a study of T cells in Graves' hyperthyroidism and ophthalmopathy. The germline gives CDR1 SEHNR, CDR2 FQNEAQ (reference sequence). The germline V and J ends were trimmed by 5 bases and 5 bases, with 15 bases remaining between them. The CDR3 is 15 residues long. There were TCR beta CDR3 regions amplified from RNA transcripts. With the HTBI primer set, the TCR CDR3 went through a first round of RT-PCR. TCRdb processed the multiplex PCR reads anew with MiXCR; each CDR3 protein has one entry. Of 300,000 to 350,000 distinct CDR3 sequences listed, 14% are singletons. The chain has TRBV7-9 and TRBJ2-2, with a possible D match to TRBD1 (6 bases). Sequencing was done on a sample of blood. This receptor was obtained from a woman aged 25 to 39 with Graves' hyperthyroidism. The CDR3 protein is CASSVQGVWTGELFF. Written as DNA, the CDR3 is TGTGCCAGCAGCGTACAGGGTGTATGGACCGGGGAGCTGTTTTTT.